The clone carrying this T cell receptor beta chain was recorded many times. Its antigen is as yet unknown. TCRbeta library preparation incorporated unique molecular identifiers. TCRdb itself ran the PCR reads through MiXCR, one entry per CDR3 protein. The table has around 960,000 distinct CDR3 sequences, roughly 29% seen once; the top ten hold 28%. V gave up 4 bases and J gave up 2 bases, with 13 bases separating them. The germline CDR1 and CDR2 sequences are KGHSH and LQKENI. The CDR3 sequence is 15 residues long. This entry comes from a study of T-cell reconstitution after alpha-beta-depleted transplantation in children. Whole-study results and caveats: Approximately two months post-transplant, alpha-beta T cells reportedly originated from several hundred expanded graft clones. At day 60, the high TCRbeta diversity found in some patients originated from recipient T cells and thymic progenitors that had survived. Newly produced T cells mostly accounted for T-cell counts and diversity one year post-transplant.

The receptor was isolated from a boy under two years old who had a stem cell transplant for SCID, so the T cells may come from the graft donor. The specimen was PBMCs, mostly from graft donor cells, collected 360 days after TCRalphabeta/CD19-depleted stem cell transplant. This chain uses TRBV18 with TRBJ2-3; D is uncertain. The CDR3 DNA reads TGTGCCAGCTCACAGTCTAGGCCAGTCACAGATACGCAGTATTTT. Its translation: CASSQSRPVTDTQYF.